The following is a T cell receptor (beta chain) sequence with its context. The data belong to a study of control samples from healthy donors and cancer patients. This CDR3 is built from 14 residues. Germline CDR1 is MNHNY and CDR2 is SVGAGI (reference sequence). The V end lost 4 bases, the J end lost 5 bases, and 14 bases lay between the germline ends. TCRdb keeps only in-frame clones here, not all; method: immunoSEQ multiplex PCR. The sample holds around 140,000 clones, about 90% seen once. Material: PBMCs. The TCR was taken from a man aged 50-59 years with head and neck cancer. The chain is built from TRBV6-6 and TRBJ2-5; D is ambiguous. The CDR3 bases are TGTGCCAGCAGTTTACTCGCTGTACGGGAGACCCAGTACTTC. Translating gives CASSLLAVRETQYF.